Described below is a single T cell receptor beta chain sequence and its context. Study processing details: Amplification with reference gene primers provided the estimates of nucleated cell counts. The data were produced by immunoSEQ multiplex PCR, yet TCRdb's version contains in-frame clones alone and is incomplete. From that table come the V and J calls and clone size; the DNA was used to work out D and trimming. This sample has about 200,000 clones, with over 75% found just once. These data belong to a study of blood T cell repertoires in COVID-19. Study as a whole: There were acute and convalescent COVID-19 samples, and they came from the United States, Italy and Spain. The cDNA or gDNA used as material had been derived from T cells, B-cell-depleted T cells, or PBMCs.

Enrollment of patients from Seattle took place during active infection, with longitudinal follow-up. Germline CDR1 reads LGHDT; CDR2 reads YNNKEL (reference sequence). Losses at the gene ends were 2 bases for V and 2 bases for J; bases not matched to a gene: 6. The CDR3 covers 16 residues. J is TRBJ2-7 and V is TRBV3-1 (or the pseudogene TRBV3-2), with 10 bases identical to TRBD2. The origin of this receptor is a person aged 65-85 years with COVID-19, enrolled during active disease. Input material: peripheral blood. CDR3 in DNA: TGTGCCAGCAGCCAAAGCGGGGGGGCGGTTCCCTACGAGCAGTACTTC. Translation gives CASSQSGGAVPYEQYF.